Presented here are 25 T cell receptor beta chains from one specimen sequenced in a study of radiation and T cells in renal cell carcinoma. Time point reported: blood 2 weeks post-SBRT. As for treatment: 15 Gy SBRT to primary tumor, nephrectomy 4 weeks later. Data came from immunoSEQ multiplex PCR; TCRdb stores just in-frame clones and leaves some out. Of 100,000 to 150,000 clones listed, about 81% were seen once; the top ten hold approximately 5%. The sample in question was blood, obtained from a patient whose treatment included radiotherapy and nephrectomy. Source of these receptors: a man in his fifties with renal cell carcinoma.

This clone has a single count. The gene calls are TRBV7-9 and TRBJ2-5; D is uncertain. Germline V lookup: CDR1 SEHNR, CDR2 FQNEAQ (reference sequence). V dropped 5 bases and J dropped 4 bases, with 14 bases sitting between them. The CDR3 runs 14 residues. CDR3 protein: CASSAMGGGETQYF. CDR3 in DNA: TGTGCCAGCAGCGCAATGGGTGGCGGAGAGACCCAGTACTTC. Filled out from reference TRBV7-9 and TRBJ2-5, the complete variable domain reads DTGVSQNPRHKITKRGQNVTFRCDPISEHNRLYWYRQTLGQGPEFLTYFQNEAQLEKSRLLSDRFSAERPKGSFSTLEIQRTEQGDSAMYLCASSAMGGGETQYFGPGTRLLVL.

J is TRBJ1-5 and V is TRBV2, with 8 nucleotides matching TRBD1. This CDR3 comprises 17 residues. Looked up from germline, CDR1 is SNHLY and CDR2 is FYNNEI. After removal of 0 bases from V and 4 bases from J, the junction contained 8 bases not matched to a gene. The CDR3 DNA is TGTGCCAGCAGTGAAGCGCGAAACAGGGGGACAAATCAGCCCCAGCATTTT. The encoded protein is CASSEARNRGTNQPQHF.

The V gene is TRBV6-5, the J gene TRBJ2-3; D possibly corresponds to TRBD2 (5 bases). CDR1 MNHEY and CDR2 SVGAGI come from the germline V gene. The CDR3 is 14 amino acids. V gave up 6 bases and J gave up 2 bases, with 12 bases separating them. CDR3 bases: TGTGCCAGCAGGGTGGACTGGAACACAGATACGCAGTATTTT. This gives the protein CASRVDWNTDTQYF.

This clone was detected only once. The rearrangement uses TRBV2 and TRBJ1-4; D unresolved. The germline CDR1 and CDR2 sequences are SNHLY and FYNNEI. Trimming removed 0 bases from V and 2 bases from J, with 7 bases in between. The CDR3 sequence is 15 residues long. CDR3 DNA sequence: TGTGCCAGCAGTGAAGCCACGGGGACTAATGAAAAACTGTTTTTT. It encodes CASSEATGTNEKLFF.

J is TRBJ2-7 and V is TRBV11-2; 8 bases map to TRBD1. With V trimmed by 5 bases and J by 3 bases, 12 bases remained unmatched. There are 16 residues in the CDR3. CDR1 and CDR2 (germline): SGHAT, FQNNGV. This chain's CDR3 is CASSPRTGWNNYEQYF. CDR3 DNA sequence: TGTGCCAGCAGCCCGAGGACAGGGTGGAACAACTACGAGCAGTACTTC.

Here the CDR3 DNA reads TGCGCCAGCAGCCTGGGCTACGATAAGACCCAGTACTTC. Translating gives CASSLGYDKTQYF. This chain uses TRBV4-1 with TRBJ2-5; D gene ambiguous. This CDR3 has 13 residues. V gave up 4 bases and J gave up 6 bases, with 12 bases separating them. The V gene's germline CDR1 is MGHRA and CDR2 YSYEKL.

The chain carries TRBV4-1 and TRBJ2-5, with 7 positions matching TRBD2. CDR1 and CDR2 (germline): MGHRA, YSYEKL. V lost 4 bases, J lost 5 bases, and 19 bases stayed unmatched. CDR3 length: 18 amino acids. The CDR3 region has the DNA TGCGCCAGCAGCCCCACCGTCTTACGAGCGGGGAACTTGGAGACCCAGTACTTC. Amino acid sequence: CASSPTVLRAGNLETQYF.

The chain is built from TRBV28 and TRBJ2-2; perhaps TRBD1 as D (6 bases). The CDR3 totals 14 residues. Germline CDR1 and CDR2: MDHEN and SYDVKM. The V end was cut by 5 bases, the J end by 6 bases, with 13 bases between. Here the CDR3 reads CASSLQGIAGELFF. The DNA of the CDR3 is TGTGCCAGCAGTCTCCAGGGGATCGCCGGGGAGCTGTTTTTT.

The chain links TRBV5-1 to TRBJ2-5; 7 positions match TRBD1. The CDR3 is 16 residues long. V trimming: 2 bases; J trimming: 3 bases; junction bases outside the gene matches: 10. CDR1 and CDR2 (germline): SGHRS, YFSETQ. CDR3 sequence reads: CASSFLDRDEEETQYF. DNA for the CDR3: TGCGCCAGCAGCTTTCTTGACAGGGACGAGGAAGAGACCCAGTACTTC. The full variable domain, in which reference TRBV5-1 and TRBJ2-5 provide the parts outside the CDR3, is KAGVTQTPRYLIKTRGQQVTLSCSPISGHRSVSWYQQTPGQGLQFLFEYFSETQRNKGNFPGRFSGRQFSNSRSEMNVSTLELGDSALYLCASSFLDRDEEETQYFGPGTRLLVL.

The rearrangement joins TRBV18 to TRBJ1-2, with D perhaps matching TRBD1 (6 bases). This CDR3 contains 17 residues. The germline V gene has CDR1 KGHSH and CDR2 LQKENI. Trimming shortened V by 5 bases and J by 2 bases, and 21 bases separated the two germline ends. CDR3: CASSRLYGAGTNYGYTF. The CDR3 bases are TGTGCCAGCTCAAGATTATACGGGGCAGGGACAAACTATGGCTACACCTTC.

The chain has TRBV7-8 and TRBJ1-3; tentative D call: TRBD1 (5 bases). This CDR3 is built from 17 residues. V was clipped by 1 base and J by 1 base, with 14 bases between them. Germline CDR1 and CDR2: SGHVS and FQNEAQ. The CDR3 sequence: CASSLEHLGQSGNTIYF. CDR3 DNA sequence: TGTGCCAGCAGCTTAGAGCACTTGGGGCAGTCTGGAAACACCATATATTTT. Drawing the rest from reference TRBV7-8 and TRBJ1-3, the complete variable domain is GAGVSQSPRYKVAKRGQDVALRCDPISGHVSLFWYQQALGQGPEFLTYFQNEAQLDKSGLPSDRFFAERPEGSVSTLKIQRTQQEDSAVYLCASSLEHLGQSGNTIYFGEGSWLTVV.

The J gene is TRBJ2-7, the V gene TRBV30, with 9 bases lining up with TRBD2. Germline CDR1 GTSNPN, CDR2 SVGIG (reference sequence). This CDR3 comprises 12 residues. Losses at the gene ends were 7 bases for V and 5 bases for J; bases not matched to a gene: 6. The DNA of the CDR3 is TGTGCCTTGATTAGCGGGAGTAACGAGCAGTACTTC. Protein: CALISGSNEQYF.

The chain is built from TRBV7-9 and TRBJ2-7; 10 bases align to TRBD2. V lost 5 bases to trimming and J lost 2 bases; unmatched junction nucleotides: 6. The V gene's germline CDR1 is SEHNR and CDR2 FQNEAQ (reference sequence). The CDR3 runs to 15 residues. CDR3 in amino acids: CASSTLAGVPYEQYF. The CDR3 DNA is TGTGCCAGCAGCACCCTAGCGGGAGTCCCCTACGAGCAGTACTTC.

This chain uses TRBV5-1 with TRBJ2-3, with D perhaps given as TRBD1 or TRBD2 (7 bases each). The CDR3 runs 17 residues. Trimming shortened V by 6 bases and J by 0 bases, and 20 bases separated the two germline ends. The germline V gene encodes CDR1 SGHRS and CDR2 YFSETQ. The chain's CDR3 is CASTTSAGDRSTDTQYF. The CDR3 nucleotides read TGCGCCAGCACCACGAGCGCGGGGGACAGAAGCACAGATACGCAGTATTTT.

V is TRBV4-2 and J is TRBJ2-7; no firm D call. V lost 1 base, J lost 7 bases, and 14 bases lay in between. CDR3 length: 14 amino acids. Germline V CDR1 and CDR2: LGHNA, YNFKEQ. In DNA, the CDR3 is TGTGCCAGCAGCCAAGTCCTAGGAGATGAAGAGCAGTACTTC. Residues: CASSQVLGDEEQYF.

The chain carries TRBV6-1 and TRBJ1-2, with D possibly being TRBD1 (5 bases). Trimming removed 7 bases from V and 5 bases from J, with 11 bases in between. The CDR3 loop spans 12 amino acids. Germline loops: CDR1 MNHNS, CDR2 SASEGT. For the CDR3, the DNA is TGTGCCAGCATTGGGGGTTTATATGGCTACACCTTC. This gives the protein CASIGGLYGYTF.

V and J are TRBV6-1 and TRBJ2-7, with TRBD2 as a possible D gene (5 bases). The CDR3 is made up of 14 amino acids. V lost 7 bases and J 6 bases, leaving 19 bases between the germline ends. Per the germline V gene, CDR1 is MNHNS and CDR2 is SASEGT. CDR3 nucleotides: TGTGCCAGCATCGGGGTCTCGGGGTTATTCGAGCAGTACTTC. Protein product: CASIGVSGLFEQYF.

The V gene is TRBV19, the J gene TRBJ1-5, with D tentatively TRBD1 (5 bases). CDR1 and CDR2 from the germline V gene are LNHDA and SQIVND (reference sequence). The V and J ends lost 5 bases and 4 bases respectively, with 9 bases between them. This CDR3 region has 13 residues. The CDR3 reads CASSWGMNQPQHF. The CDR3, as DNA: TGTGCCAGTAGTTGGGGGATGAATCAGCCCCAGCATTTT.

V usage is TRBV7-3 and J usage is TRBJ2-5, with unresolved D. Trimming removed 5 bases from V and 5 bases from J, with 9 bases in between. The CDR3 is made up of 12 amino acids. CDR1 and CDR2 (germline): SGHTA, FQGTGA. In DNA form, the CDR3 reads TGTGCCAGCAGCCCCGACCGGGAGACCCAGTACTTC. Amino acid sequence: CASSPDRETQYF.

This sequence joins TRBV5-1 and TRBJ1-4, with D unresolved. V gave up 1 base and J gave up 7 bases, with 20 bases separating them. This CDR3 has 17 amino acids. The germline gives CDR1 SGHRS, CDR2 YFSETQ. The CDR3 here is CASSLPLGPGTGEKLFF. The CDR3 DNA reads TGCGCCAGCAGCTTGCCGCTCGGACCCGGTACCGGTGAAAAACTGTTTTTT.

The chain is built from TRBV10-3 and TRBJ2-7, with D perhaps matching TRBD1 or TRBD2 (7 bases each). The CDR3 loop spans 14 amino acids. Germline-derived CDR1 and CDR2 are ENHRY and SYGVKD. V dropped 6 bases and J dropped 7 bases, with 19 bases sitting between them. The CDR3 region is CAIRRGGGVREQYF. CDR3 nucleotides: TGTGCCATCAGGAGGGGAGGGGGCGTTAGGGAGCAGTACTTC.

The table lists this clone with a few counts. The genes are TRBV27 and TRBJ1-1; tentatively, D is TRBD1 (5 bases). Trimming cost V 7 bases and J 5 bases, with 17 bases left between them. Germline V lookup: CDR1 MNHEY, CDR2 SMNVEV (reference sequence). The length of the CDR3 is 14 residues. CDR3 loop: CASIKDGRGTEAFF. The CDR3 DNA reads TGTGCCAGCATCAAGGACGGGCGGGGGACTGAAGCTTTCTTT.

This CDR3 is CATSGLYGPWTRGGYTF. The CDR3 DNA reads TGTGCCACCAGCGGGCTTTACGGGCCGTGGACGAGGGGTGGCTACACCTTC. The chain carries TRBV15 and TRBJ1-2; the D gene is possibly TRBD1 (5 bases). The CDR3 runs to 17 residues. Germline V gene data show CDR1 as LNHNV and CDR2 as YYDKDF (reference sequence). V gave up 5 bases and J gave up 7 bases, with 26 bases separating them.

This chain links TRBV11-2 with TRBJ2-1; D is undetermined. Germline CDR1 and CDR2: SGHAT and FQNNGV. The CDR3 is 15 residues long. With 2 bases removed from V and 3 bases from J, the gap between germline ends came to 11 bases. The CDR3 reads CASSLSAEDYNEQFF. The CDR3 nucleotides are TGTGCCAGCAGCTTATCCGCAGAAGACTACAATGAGCAGTTCTTC.

This clone was counted a single time. The J gene is TRBJ1-4, the V gene TRBV27; D remains unclear. V was shortened by 10 bases and J by 0 bases, with 18 bases between the two germline ends. Germline CDR1 reads MNHEY; CDR2 reads SMNVEV (reference sequence). This CDR3 spans 16 amino acids. The CDR3 is CATGRVTQATNEKLFF. CDR3 bases: TGTGCCACCGGGCGCGTAACTCAGGCAACTAATGAAAAACTGTTTTTT.